A single sample is the source of the 30 T cell receptor beta chains below, sequenced in a study of T cell clonality in common variable immunodeficiency. Study-level results: Common variable immunodeficiency TCR beta sequences reportedly had fewer deletions and N-nucleotide insertions.

TCRdb keeps only in-frame clones here, not all; method: immunoSEQ multiplex PCR. The specimen has about 42,000 clones, none found just once. What these receptors recognize is not known. Material: peripheral blood mononuclear cells. The receptors were gathered from a human donor with common variable immunodeficiency.

The sample holds a few counts of this clone. From the germline J gene comes the end of the CDR3, since the read stops 3 residues before it. The chain links TRBV6-2 or TRBV6-3 to TRBJ1-1, with a possible D match to TRBD1 (5 bases). This CDR3 contains 12 residues. The germline CDR1 and CDR2 sequences are MNHEY and SVGEGT. The V and J ends lost 5 bases and 2 bases respectively, with 6 bases between them. The CDR3 reads CASSTGNTEAFF. The sequenced part of the CDR3 DNA is TGTGCCAGCAGTACAGGAAACACTGAA.

Note on this clone: With the read ending 3 residues before the CDR3 end, the germline J gene is used to fill in that end. The V gene is TRBV19, the J gene TRBJ2-6, with D perhaps matching TRBD2 (6 bases). The CDR3 is 16 amino acids. Germline V lookup: CDR1 LNHDA, CDR2 SQIVND (reference sequence). Trimming pared 6 bases from V and 0 bases from J, leaving 12 bases between. The CDR3 is CASSPGLFSGANVLTF. The CDR3 DNA, read in part, is TGTGCCAGTAGCCCGGGACTGTTCTCTGGGGCCAACGTC.

This clone has at least ten counts. The CDR3 end is not reached by the read, which stops 3 residues before it; the germline J gene fills it in. The genes are TRBV18 and TRBJ1-2; D is uncertain. With 6 bases removed from V and 5 bases from J, the gap between germline ends came to 10 bases. This CDR3 has 12 amino acids. Per germline, CDR1 KGHSH and CDR2 LQKENI. The sequenced CDR3 bases are TGTGCCAGCTCGCTCGACAAGTATGGC. This sequence encodes CASSLDKYG. The entire CDR3 is CASSLDKYGYTF.

This clone was recorded at least ten times. The CDR3 goes on 3 residues after the read ends, and that part is filled in from the germline J gene. The chain employs TRBV29-1 and TRBJ1-1, with no clear D. The CDR3 covers 14 residues. The germline gives CDR1 SQVTM, CDR2 ANQGSEA. V was pared by 8 bases and J by 5 bases, with 21 bases between. The CDR3: CSFTVSGVRTEAFF. The CDR3 DNA, read in part, is TGCAGCTTCACCGTCAGCGGGGTTAGGACTGAA.

On this clone: Read data end 3 residues before the CDR3 end; the end is taken from the germline J gene. The V call is TRBV5-1, the J call TRBJ2-3; 7 nucleotides match TRBD1. CDR1 and CDR2 (germline): SGHRS, YFSETQ. Germline trimming cut 0 bases from V and 1 base from J; bases unmatched to any gene: 5. The CDR3 totals 16 residues. Here the CDR3 reads CASSLARGSGTDTQYF. The sequenced CDR3 bases are TGCGCCAGCAGCTTGGCCAGGGGGAGTGGCACAGATACG.

This clone was picked up a small number of times. The CDR3 end is not reached by the read, which stops 3 residues before it; the germline J gene fills it in. The chain recombines TRBV30 with TRBJ1-2; D is undetermined. The germline V gene encodes CDR1 GTSNPN and CDR2 SVGIG (reference sequence). This CDR3 has 12 amino acids. The V end was cut by 2 bases, the J end by 5 bases, with 9 bases between. The covered CDR3 bases are TGTGCCTGGAGTTCGGGGAAGTATGGC. It encodes CAWSSGKYG. The full-length CDR3 reads as CAWSSGKYGYTF.

The table lists this clone with a few counts. The read is 3 residues too short to cover the CDR3 end, so that end is filled in from the germline J gene. The chain uses TRBV18 and TRBJ2-7, with D unclear. In germline, CDR1 is KGHSH, CDR2 LQKENI. V was pared by 4 bases and J by 5 bases, with 9 bases between. The CDR3 runs to 12 residues. Partial CDR3 DNA: TGTGCCAGCTCACGTCAGAACGACGAG. Residues: CASSRQNDE. The whole CDR3 region reads CASSRQNDEQYF. The variable domain in full, with the rest retrieved from reference TRBV18 and TRBJ2-7, is NAGVMQNPRHLVRRRGQEARLRCSPMKGHSHVYWYRQLPEEGLKFMVYLQKENIIDESGMPKERFSAEFPKEGPSILRIQQVVRGDSAAYFCASSRQNDEQYFGPGTRLTVT.

This clone was found a few times. The read halts 3 residues ahead of the CDR3 end, with the missing end drawn from the germline J gene. The genes are TRBV30 and TRBJ2-4; 12 nucleotides line up with TRBD2. This CDR3 contains 19 residues. Germline CDR1 GTSNPN, CDR2 SVGIG (reference sequence). The ends lost 0 bases at V and 0 bases at J; junction bases unmatched: 9. Here the CDR3 reads CAWSVRTLAGGLAKNIQYF. Incomplete CDR3 DNA: TGTGCCTGGAGTGTACGGACGCTAGCGGGGGGGCTAGCCAAAAACATT.

This clone was observed a few times. Incomplete CDR3 DNA: TGTGCCAGCTCACCACGGGACAGCTCCTACGAG. This sequence encodes CASSPRDSSYE. The complete CDR3 protein is CASSPRDSSYEQYF. V usage is TRBV18 and J usage is TRBJ2-7; the match to TRBD1 covers 7 bases. Read data end 3 residues before the CDR3 end; the end is taken from the germline J gene. Germline lookup yields CDR1 KGHSH and CDR2 LQKENI. The CDR3 loop spans 14 amino acids. The ends lost 1 base at V and 0 bases at J; junction bases unmatched: 0.

This clone was detected many times. The sequenced fragment ends 3 residues before the CDR3 boundary, so the rest is inferred from the germline J gene. The chain couples TRBV5-1 to TRBJ1-2; D remains unclear. V dropped 0 bases and J dropped 7 bases, with 4 bases sitting between them. Germline V gene lookup returns CDR1 SGHRS and CDR2 YFSETQ. CDR3 size: 11 residues. CDR3 DNA (partial): TGCGCCAGCAGCTTGGACGGTGGC. Its translation is CASSLDGG. The complete CDR3 protein is CASSLDGGYTF. Full variable domain (missing parts from reference TRBV5-1 and TRBJ1-2): KAGVTQTPRYLIKTRGQQVTLSCSPISGHRSVSWYQQTPGQGLQFLFEYFSETQRNKGNFPGRFSGRQFSNSRSEMNVSTLELGDSALYLCASSLDGGYTFGSGTRLTVV.

This clone was seen a few times. A read error may produce the germline difference seen at one junction end. The CDR3 extends 3 residues past the end of the read, so its final part is completed from the germline J gene. V gene TRBV2 combines with J gene TRBJ2-7, with TRBD1 identical over 7 bases. This CDR3 has 16 amino acids. CDR1 is SNHLY and CDR2 is FYNNEI in the germline V gene. The DNA read from the CDR3 is TGTGCCAGCAGCGAAGGGACAGATCTACGACTCTACGAG. This encodes CASSEGTDLRLYE. The whole CDR3 protein is CASSEGTDLRLYEQYF.

This clone was recorded at least ten times. The CDR3 end is not reached by the read, which stops 3 residues before it; the germline J gene fills it in. The rearrangement links TRBV19 to TRBJ2-2, with D possibly matching TRBD1 (6 bases). The V gene's germline CDR1 is LNHDA and CDR2 SQIVND (reference sequence). V was shortened by 3 bases and J by 5 bases, with 10 bases between the two germline ends. The CDR3 runs to 14 residues. CDR3 bases read: TGTGCCAGTAGTATTACAGGGTGGACCGGGGAG. Encoded protein: CASSITGWTGE. The CDR3 as a whole reads CASSITGWTGELFF.

This clone was counted many times. The read gets to within 3 residues of the CDR3 end, and the germline J gene fills in the rest. This rearrangement joins TRBV29-1 to TRBJ1-1; D gene unclear. CDR3 size: 12 residues. The V end was cut by 5 bases, the J end by 1 base, with 8 bases between. Germline values: CDR1 SQVTM, CDR2 ANQGSEA. The CDR3 DNA, read in part, is TGCAGCGTTACGCGGGGGAACACTGAA. It translates to CSVTRGNTE. In full, the CDR3 is CSVTRGNTEAFF.

Many counts were recorded for this clone. The read falls 3 residues short of the CDR3 end, and the missing part is taken from the germline J gene. The chain joins TRBV5-1 to TRBJ2-7; D uncertain. The CDR3 totals 14 residues. Germline V gene lookup returns CDR1 SGHRS and CDR2 YFSETQ. V lost 0 bases to trimming and J lost 5 bases, with 12 bases between them. Partial CDR3 DNA: TGCGCCAGCAGCTTGGAGGCTAGTCGCCACGAG. Its protein product is CASSLEASRHE. Given in full, the CDR3 is CASSLEASRHEQYF.

This clone has ten or more counts. The read ends 3 residues before the CDR3 terminus; that terminus is restored from the germline J gene. This chain links TRBV10-3 with TRBJ2-7; 8 bases match TRBD1. V gave up 6 bases and J gave up 5 bases; unmatched junction bases: 3. The germline V gene has CDR1 ENHRY and CDR2 SYGVKD. The CDR3 has 12 residues. The covered CDR3 bases are TGTGCCATCAGAGAGACAGGGGACGAG. Protein product: CAIRETGDE. The entire CDR3 sequence reads CAIRETGDEQYF.

This clone was seen many times. The read terminates 3 residues ahead of where the CDR3 ends, so the germline J gene completes it. V and J are TRBV29-1 and TRBJ2-7, with 7 nucleotides matching TRBD2. V dropped 1 base and J dropped 6; count of bases not matched to a gene: 0. Germline V gene lookup returns CDR1 SQVTM and CDR2 ANQGSEA. The CDR3 has 11 residues. CDR3 amino acids: CSVEGTSEQYF. The CDR3 bases that were read are TGCAGCGTTGAAGGGACTAGCGAG.

This clone turned up a few times. One end of the junction varies from germline; a read error may be responsible. Read coverage stops 3 residues before the CDR3 terminus; the germline J gene supplies the remainder. The V and J genes are TRBV7-7 and TRBJ2-1; a possible D gene is TRBD2 (5 bases). This CDR3 is built from 13 residues. CDR1 is SSHAT, CDR2 FNYEAQ, per germline (reference sequence). Incomplete CDR3 DNA: TGTGCTAGCAGTCGCAACGGGCGGGATGAG. Translated: CASSRNGRDE. The CDR3 as a whole reads CASSRNGRDEQFF.

This clone was found a few times. The CDR3 end falls 3 residues outside the read, so it is completed with the germline J gene. The J gene is TRBJ2-5, the V gene TRBV2, with D possibly being TRBD1 or TRBD2 (5 bases each). The germline CDR1 and CDR2 sequences are SNHLY and FYNNEI. V was clipped by 4 bases and J by 4 bases, with 13 bases between them. CDR3 size: 14 residues. The DNA read from the CDR3 is TGTGCCAGCAGTGCCCAGGGAGTTGGAGAGACC. Protein product: CASSAQGVGET. In full, the CDR3 is CASSAQGVGETQYF.

For this clone: The sequenced fragment ends 3 residues before the CDR3 boundary, so the rest is inferred from the germline J gene. The rearrangement uses TRBV19 and TRBJ1-6; 11 nucleotides match TRBD1. Trimming removed 5 bases from V and 9 bases from J; junction bases left unmatched: 9. The CDR3 loop spans 16 amino acids. Germline V gives CDR1 LNHDA, CDR2 SQIVND (reference sequence). Here the CDR3 reads CASSPRDRGRSSPLHF. The DNA read from the CDR3 is TGTGCCAGTAGTCCCCGGGACAGGGGGAGATCTTCACCC. Full variable domain (missing parts from reference TRBV19 and TRBJ1-6): DGGITQSPKYLFRKEGQNVTLSCEQNLNHDAMYWYRQDPGQGLRLIYYSQIVNDFQKGDIAEGYSVSREKKESFPLTVTSAQKNPTAFYLCASSPRDRGRSSPLHFGNGTRLTVT.

As concerns this clone: The read falls 3 residues short of the CDR3 end, and the missing part is taken from the germline J gene. The chain has TRBV18 and TRBJ2-7; TRBD1 might be the D (6 bases). CDR3 length: 15 amino acids. CDR1 and CDR2 (germline): KGHSH, LQKENI. Trimming took off 4 bases at V and 2 bases at J, with 15 bases between the two ends. Partial CDR3 DNA: TGTGCCAGCTCACTCCGGGACACACAAACCTACGAG. It yields the protein CASSLRDTQTYE. The whole CDR3 protein is CASSLRDTQTYEQYF.

The table lists this clone with a few counts. The CDR3 end is not reached by the read, which stops 3 residues before it; the germline J gene fills it in. The gene calls are TRBV18 and TRBJ2-7; 12 bases are shared with TRBD2. Unmatched junction bases numbered 15, after V lost 3 bases and J lost 0 bases. CDR3 size: 20 residues. CDR1 is KGHSH and CDR2 is LQKENI in the germline V gene. CDR3 protein: CASSPNIGTSGWASSYEQYF. The sequenced CDR3 bases are TGTGCCAGCTCACCTAATATTGGGACTAGCGGGTGGGCAAGCTCCTACGAG.

This clone has a handful of counts. The read ends 3 residues early relative to the CDR3; the germline J gene fills the gap. The chain joins TRBV7-9 to TRBJ1-1, with a possible D match to TRBD1 (6 bases). The germline CDR1 and CDR2 sequences are SEHNR and FQNEAQ (reference sequence). V shed 7 bases and J shed 0 bases, with 9 bases lying between them. The CDR3 sequence is 13 residues long. Partial CDR3 DNA: TGTGCCAGCATCCAGGGGCTGAACACTGAA. Translated: CASIQGLNTE. The entire CDR3 is CASIQGLNTEAFF.

Here the CDR3 reads CASSRKTGNNQPQHF. The CDR3 DNA, read in part, is TGTGCCAGCAGCCGGAAGACAGGCAACAATCAGCCC. The V gene is TRBV5-6, the J gene TRBJ1-5, with D possibly matching TRBD1 (6 bases). The CDR3 extends 3 residues past the end of the read, so its final part is completed from the germline J gene. V gave up 4 bases and J gave up 3 bases, with 14 bases separating them. Germline V CDR1 and CDR2: SGHDT, YYEEEE. The CDR3 loop spans 15 amino acids.

This clone was seen a few times. The read is 3 residues too short to cover the CDR3 end, so that end is filled in from the germline J gene. The chain joins TRBV19 to TRBJ1-4; TRBD1 is a possible D gene (5 bases). The V end lost 5 bases, the J end lost 5 bases, and 15 bases lay between the germline ends. Germline lookup yields CDR1 LNHDA and CDR2 SQIVND (reference sequence). The CDR3 extends over 15 amino acids. The sequenced part of the CDR3 DNA is TGTGCCAGTAGTTCGACCGACAGCTCGAATGAAAAA. Translating it yields CASSSTDSSNEK. The entire CDR3 is CASSSTDSSNEKLFF.

Notes on this clone: Read coverage stops 3 residues before the CDR3 terminus; the germline J gene supplies the remainder. V usage is TRBV7-2 and J usage is TRBJ2-7, with TRBD2 matching 9 bases. Germline CDR1 SGHTA, CDR2 FQGNSA. V dropped 6 bases and J dropped 3; count of bases not matched to a gene: 9. The CDR3 runs to 15 residues. The CDR3 here is CASSLSGGHLYEQYF. The sequenced part of the CDR3 DNA is TGTGCCAGCAGTTTGAGCGGGGGGCATCTCTACGAG.

The table lists this clone with many counts. The read ends 3 residues shy of where the CDR3 ends; the end is completed using the germline J gene. This chain links TRBV12-3 or TRBV12-4 with TRBJ1-5; 8 bases line up with TRBD1. Losses at the gene ends were 6 bases for V and 1 base for J; bases not matched to a gene: 8. The CDR3 has 16 amino acids. CDR3 DNA (partial): TGTGCCAGCAGCTTCAGGGGGCCAGGGAGCAATCAGCCC. As protein: CASSFRGPGSNQP. The full CDR3 protein reads CASSFRGPGSNQPQHF.

Comments on this clone: The sequence runs out 3 residues before the end of the CDR3; the remainder is reconstructed from the germline J gene. The chain recombines TRBV2 with TRBJ2-7; a weak D match, TRBD1 (5 bases). The V gene lost 6 bases and the J gene lost 6 bases, with 21 bases spanning the gap. CDR3 length: 15 amino acids. Germline values: CDR1 SNHLY, CDR2 FYNNEI. CDR3 bases read: TGTGCCAGCAGCCAACAGGTTAGTCGAGTATCCGAG. Protein: CASSQQVSRVSE. The full CDR3 protein is CASSQQVSRVSEQYF.

This clone was detected only a few times. The sequence runs out 3 residues before the end of the CDR3; the remainder is reconstructed from the germline J gene. The chain uses TRBV5-5 and TRBJ2-1; possibly TRBD1 for D (5 bases). This CDR3 is 13 amino acids long. V was pared by 7 bases and J by 9 bases, with 17 bases between. The germline V gene encodes CDR1 SGHKS and CDR2 YYEKEE (reference sequence). The sequenced part of the CDR3 DNA is TGTGCCAGCGAGTCCCTCAGGGTAGCTGAG. Translating gives CASESLRVAE. The entire CDR3 sequence reads CASESLRVAEQFF.

The table lists this clone with a few counts. The missing CDR3 end, 3 residues past where the read stops, is filled in from the germline J gene. The rearrangement joins TRBV18 to TRBJ2-1; D unclear. The CDR3 length is 11 residues. Germline loops: CDR1 KGHSH, CDR2 LQKENI. With 6 bases removed from V and 8 bases from J, the gap between germline ends came to 8 bases. CDR3: CASSPIHEQFF. The sequenced part of the CDR3 DNA is TGTGCCAGCTCCCCCATTCATGAG.

This clone showed up just a few times. CDR3: CAWSRTRYNNEQFF. CDR3 DNA (partial): TGTGCCTGGTCCCGGACTAGATATAACAATGAG. This chain uses TRBV30 with TRBJ2-1; the match to TRBD2 covers 7 bases. From the germline J gene comes the end of the CDR3, since the read stops 3 residues before it. The CDR3 extends over 14 amino acids. After removal of 5 bases from V and 5 bases from J, the junction contained 9 bases not matched to a gene. Germline-derived CDR1 and CDR2 are GTSNPN and SVGIG (reference sequence).